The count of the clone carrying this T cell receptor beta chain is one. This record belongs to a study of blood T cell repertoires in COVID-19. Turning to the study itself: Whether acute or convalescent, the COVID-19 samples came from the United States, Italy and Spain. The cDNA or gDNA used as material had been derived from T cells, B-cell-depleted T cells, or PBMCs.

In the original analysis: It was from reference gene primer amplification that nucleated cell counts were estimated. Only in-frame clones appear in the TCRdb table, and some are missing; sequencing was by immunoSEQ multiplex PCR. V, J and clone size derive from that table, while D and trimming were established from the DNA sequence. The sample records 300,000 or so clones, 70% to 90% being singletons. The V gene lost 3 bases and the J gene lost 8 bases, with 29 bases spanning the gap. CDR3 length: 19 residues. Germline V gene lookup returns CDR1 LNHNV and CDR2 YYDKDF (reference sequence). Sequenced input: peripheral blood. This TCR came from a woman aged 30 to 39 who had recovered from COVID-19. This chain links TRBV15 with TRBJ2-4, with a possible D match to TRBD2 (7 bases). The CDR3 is CATSSLGQYGGGRRDIQYF. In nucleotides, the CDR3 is TGTGCCACCAGCAGCCTAGGACAGTATGGGGGGGGCAGGCGGGACATTCAGTACTTC.